This entry lists 5 T cell receptor beta chains sequenced from one sample in a study of cytomegalovirus exposure and HLA in healthy donors. In the PCR, 60 Vbeta and 13 Jbeta primers were used. Method: immunoSEQ multiplex PCR; TCRdb's copy keeps in-frame clones and lacks some. The profile shows around 98,000 clones, 60% to 80% of them singletons. Sequencing was done on a sample of PBMCs. These receptors all stem from a female donor in good health and CMV-seronegative.

This clone was seen a few times. This sequence joins TRBV5-6 and TRBJ2-7; TRBD1 aligns across 10 bases. The CDR3 loop spans 15 amino acids. J was trimmed by 5 bases and V by 4 bases; bases with no gene match: 9. CDR1 is SGHDT, CDR2 YYEEEE, per germline. The CDR3 bases are TGTGCCAGCAGCATGGGGGGACAGGGGTACAACGAGCAGTACTTC. This gives the protein CASSMGGQGYNEQYF.

This clone occurred a few times. The chain recombines TRBV5-1 with TRBJ2-7; D is unclear. Deletions cut 1 base from V and 2 bases from J, with 7 bases between. This CDR3 contains 13 residues. Looked up from germline, CDR1 is SGHRS and CDR2 is YFSETQ. CDR3 residues: CASSLLGPYEQYF. In nucleotides, the CDR3 is TGCGCCAGCAGCTTGCTTGGGCCCTACGAGCAGTACTTC.

The chain links TRBV13 to TRBJ2-2; 10 nucleotides match TRBD1. Germline trimming cut 4 bases from V and 6 bases from J; bases unmatched to any gene: 11. CDR3 length: 17 residues. Germline CDR1 reads PRHDT; CDR2 reads FYEKMQ (reference sequence). CDR3 nucleotides: TGTGCCAGCAGCTCCAAAGGCGACAGGGGGCAATCCGGGGAGCTGTTTTTT. It encodes CASSSKGDRGQSGELFF.

The genes are TRBV5-4 and TRBJ1-2; D may be TRBD1 (5 bases). CDR1 and CDR2 (germline): SGHNT, YYREEE (reference sequence). The CDR3 length is 13 residues. V gave up 4 bases and J gave up 3 bases, with 10 bases separating them. CDR3 DNA sequence: TGTGCCAGCAGCCGGGGGGTGGACTATGGCTACACCTTC. Translation gives CASSRGVDYGYTF.

The CDR3 nucleotides read TGTGCCAGCAGCTTCTACCAGGGGGGAAGAAGAGAAAAACTGTTTTTT. The encoded protein is CASSFYQGGRREKLFF. The chain employs TRBV5-6 and TRBJ1-4, with TRBD1 matching over 7 bases. Losses at the gene ends were 2 bases for V and 8 bases for J; bases not matched to a gene: 12. The CDR3 is 16 residues long. Germline lookup yields CDR1 SGHDT and CDR2 YYEEEE.